This TCR beta chain was captured in a study of cytomegalovirus exposure and HLA in healthy donors. The germline V gene has CDR1 MNHNY and CDR2 SVGAGI (reference sequence). This CDR3 has 13 residues. V was clipped by 4 bases and J by 2 bases; unmatched bases: 2. Repertoires were generated with immunoSEQ multiplex PCR, while TCRdb's copy carries only in-frame clones and drops some. The sample shows some 350,000 clones, about 85% of them seen only once. The gene calls are TRBV6-6 and TRBJ2-7; 7 nucleotides match TRBD1. Sequenced material: PBMCs. The TCR sequence derives from a woman aged 25 to 39 in good health and CMV-seropositive. CDR3 region: CASSLQGTYEQYF. CDR3 bases: TGTGCCAGCAGTTTACAGGGGACCTACGAGCAGTACTTC.